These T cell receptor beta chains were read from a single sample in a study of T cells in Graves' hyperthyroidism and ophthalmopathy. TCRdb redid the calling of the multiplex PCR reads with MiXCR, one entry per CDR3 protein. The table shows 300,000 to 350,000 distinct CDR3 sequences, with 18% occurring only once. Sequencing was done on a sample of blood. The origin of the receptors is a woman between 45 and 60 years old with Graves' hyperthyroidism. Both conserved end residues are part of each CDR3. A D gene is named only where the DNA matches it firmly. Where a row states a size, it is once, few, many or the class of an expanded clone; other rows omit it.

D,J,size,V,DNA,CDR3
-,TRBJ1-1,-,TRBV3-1,TGTGCCAGCAGCCAACTGGGCGCCACTGAAGCTTTCTTT,CASSQLGATEAFF
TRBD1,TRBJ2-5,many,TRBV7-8,TGTGCCAGCAGCTTTACCGGGACAGATCAAGAGACCCAGTACTTC,CASSFTGTDQETQYF
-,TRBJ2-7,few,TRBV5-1,TGCGCCAGCAGCTTGGCGGCTAGATCGTACGAGCAGTACTTC,CASSLAARSYEQYF
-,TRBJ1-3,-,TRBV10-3,TGTGCCATCACAACAGCCGCTGGAAACACCATATATTTT,CAITTAAGNTIYF
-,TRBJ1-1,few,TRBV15,TGTGCCACCAGCAGTGCAGGGAGATACACTGAAGCTTTCTTT,CATSSAGRYTEAFF
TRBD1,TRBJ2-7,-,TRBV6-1,TGTGCCAGCAGCACGACAGGGGAACACGAGCAGTACTTC,CASSTTGEHEQYF
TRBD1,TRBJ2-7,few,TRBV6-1,TGTGCCAGCAGTCCACAGACAGGGTATTACGAGCAGTACTTC,CASSPQTGYYEQYF
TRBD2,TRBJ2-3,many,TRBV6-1,TGTGCCAGCAGACTTCTAGCGGGAGGGAGCACAGATACGCAGTATTTT,CASRLLAGGSTDTQYF
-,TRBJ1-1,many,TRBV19,TGTGCCAGTAGTATCCTCTCCCGGCCAAGGATGGCTGAAGCTTTCTTT,CASSILSRPRMAEAFF
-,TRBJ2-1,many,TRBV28,TGTGCCAGCAGTTTTGGGGGGCGCAATGAGCAGTTCTTC,CASSFGGRNEQFF
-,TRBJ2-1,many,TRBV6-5,TGTGCCAGCAGTTATACGGCTATCGGCAATGAGCAGTTCTTC,CASSYTAIGNEQFF
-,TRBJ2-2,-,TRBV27,TGTGCCAGCAGTCCATCCGTGGCAGACCTTAACACCGGGGAGCTGTTTTTT,CASSPSVADLNTGELFF
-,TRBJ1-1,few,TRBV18,TGTGCCAGCTCCCTGGGGGCAACCACTGAAGCTTTCTTT,CASSLGATTEAFF
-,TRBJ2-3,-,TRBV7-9,TGTGCCAGCAGATCGTCCCGGGGCCCGAGCACAGATACGCAGTATTTT,CASRSSRGPSTDTQYF
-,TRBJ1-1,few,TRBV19,TGTGCCAGTAGTATCCAGGGGAGGCACACTGAAGCTTTCTTT,CASSIQGRHTEAFF
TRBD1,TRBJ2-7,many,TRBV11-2,TGTGCCAGCAGCTCTGCCCGGGACAGTGTGGACGAGCAGTACTTC,CASSSARDSVDEQYF
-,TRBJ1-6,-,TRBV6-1,TGTGCCAGCAGTTCAGGGGTGGGGGACCCGAGGGATTCACCCCTCCACTTT,CASSSGVGDPRDSPLHF
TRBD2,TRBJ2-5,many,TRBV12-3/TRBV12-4,TGTGCCAGCACAGCGGGGGAAGAGACCCAGTACTTC,CASTAGEETQYF
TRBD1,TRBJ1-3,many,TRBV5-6,TGTGCCAGCAGCCCGGGGACAGGGCGAAACACCATATATTTT,CASSPGTGRNTIYF
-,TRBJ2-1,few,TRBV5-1,TGCGCCAGCCTCCGGGCCAGGAGTTGTAATGAGCAGTTCTTC,CASLRARSCNEQFF
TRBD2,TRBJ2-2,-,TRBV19,TGTGCCAGTAGTGGCGGGAGAGGCACCGGGGAGCTGTTTTTT,CASSGGRGTGELFF
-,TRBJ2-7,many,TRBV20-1,TGCAGTGCAACTCGGACCCCACCTCTAGAGCAGTACTTC,CSATRTPPLEQYF
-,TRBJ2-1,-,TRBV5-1,TGCGCCAGCAGCTCCACAGGGGGGGCCATTAGCTCCTACAATGAGCAGTTCTTC,CASSSTGGAISSYNEQFF
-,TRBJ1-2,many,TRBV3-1,TGTGCCAGCAGCCAAGGTGCGGTGGAGTATGGCTACACCTTC,CASSQGAVEYGYTF
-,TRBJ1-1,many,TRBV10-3,TGTGCCATCAGTGAGGATGAAGGGGGGACTGAAGCTTTCTTT,CAISEDEGGTEAFF
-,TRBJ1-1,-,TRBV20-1,TGCAGTGTGGCCCAGGGGAATGAAGCTTTCTTT,CSVAQGNEAFF
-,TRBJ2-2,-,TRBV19,TGTGCCAGTAGTATAGACCACCCCGGGGAGCTGTTTTTT,CASSIDHPGELFF
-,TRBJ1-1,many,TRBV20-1,TGCAGTGCTAGTATCCAAACTAGACATTCTACCTACACTGAAGCTTTCTTT,CSASIQTRHSTYTEAFF
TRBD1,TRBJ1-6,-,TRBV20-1,TGCAGTGCTAGAGACCTTGGAGGAGGGACAGGATATAATTCACCCCTCCACTTT,CSARDLGGGTGYNSPLHF
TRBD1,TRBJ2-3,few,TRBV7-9,TGTGCCAGCAGCCTGGCAGGGGGCGTCCTAGATACGCAGTATTTT,CASSLAGGVLDTQYF
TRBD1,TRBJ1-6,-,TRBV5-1,TGCGCCAGCAGCATCGACAGGGCAGGGTCACCCCTCCACTTT,CASSIDRAGSPLHF